This TCR beta chain was documented in a study of low-dose radiotherapy and immunotherapy resistance in tumors. Alpha- and beta-chain coverage of first-strand cDNA came from TRAV- and TRBV-specific primers. TCRs underwent 20 PCR cycles of amplification with a constant-region primer and V-primer adapter. One entry per CDR3 protein results from TCRdb running MiXCR on the reads. Counted here are some 15,000 distinct CDR3 sequences, 40% to 60% occurring once; the ten biggest clones make up 3.5% to 4.5%. V was pared by 6 bases and J by 0 bases, with 9 bases between. This CDR3 has 14 amino acids. The sequence was collected from a human donor with advanced metastatic prostate, ovarian, gallbladder or colorectal cancer (not recorded which). This table probably holds off-target reads from a library built for another chain. The chain combines TRBV12-3 or TRBV12-4 with TRBJ2-4; D gene ambiguous. CDR3 DNA sequence: TGTGCCAGCAGCCCCAGCCTAGCCAAAAACATTCAGTACTTC. It is translated as CASSPSLAKNIQYF.